The entry below describes one TCR beta chain. No cognate antigen has been identified for it. Per-base qualities were not stored, and no clone one base away is much larger. CDR1 and CDR2 were assigned from the germline V gene as ENHRY and SYGVKD. The CDR3 goes from the cysteine to the phenylalanine over 15 residues. The kept DNA is CDR3 alone, 45 bases in frame from the first base. Between the V and J ends, shortened by 3 bases and 0 bases respectively, the junction contains 10 bases. In total, 500 to 700 healthy bone marrow donors made up the cohort. All cohort members were sampled while nominally healthy, although unrecorded immune exposures were likely present. The donor tested CMV seronegative and was one of the 352 seronegative cohort members. A peripheral blood sample was provided by each donor, and peripheral blood mononuclear cells were used for TCR beta sequencing. The Qiagen DNeasy Blood Extraction Kit was used to extract genomic DNA from the blood cell samples.

The data were obtained in a study of cytomegalovirus exposure and HLA in healthy donors (dated by TCRdb to 2016 to 2017). At the level of the whole study: An earlier analysis of under 600 of the donors reported 250 to 300 Gb of sequence data and 120 million or so unique TCR beta sequences from roughly 200 million T cells. Among roughly 400 genotyped donors of the cohort, an average of around 250,000 unique TCR beta nucleotide sequences was sequenced per donor, of which 15% to 20% were non-productive. Rather than using new phenotypic data, the later analysis identified candidate immune exposures from TCR beta sequences and from how often those sequences occurred across donors. A separate validation cohort of over a hundred different subjects was used in addition to the roughly 640-subject first cohort. The aim of the study was to test whether cataloging public T cell receptors could identify signatures of past pathogen exposure. To decide whether each TCR beta V gene segment behaved as functional or pseudogenic, an earlier analysis of some 570 of the donors relied on high-throughput TCR beta sequencing. A later analysis re-examined previously published TCR beta repertoires from just over 650 donors and added high-resolution HLA genotyping to investigate patterns of TCR occurrence. All discovery cohort repertoires had been generated on a single sequencing platform. Of the roughly 400 genotyped donors, about 80% fell in the genetic ancestry cluster associated with self-reported Caucasian donors. A later genetic analysis used genome-wide SNP genotypes for about 65% of the 666 donors, treating that subset as a discovery cohort. Donor age, sex, ethnicity and CMV serostatus were compiled together with the repertoire data. Using immunosequencing, the study profiled T cell repertoires from 500 to 800 subjects and related those repertoires to cytomegalovirus serostatus. Both class I and class II loci were covered by HLA typing, at four-digit resolution. An early release covering more than 500 HLA-typed donors comprised 300 to 350 gigabases of sequencing data and roughly 85 million unique TCR sequences. Five DR-DQ haplotypes were treated as single units for association and clustering because of strong linkage in the cohort. To predict cytomegalovirus infection status, the study combined high-throughput TCR immunosequencing, statistical association of individual TCRs with disease status, and machine learning. The number of typed donors differed by locus: about 629-630 for A, B, C, DRB1 and DQB1; 522 for DQA1; some 590 for DPA1; and about 450 for DPB1.

General study outcomes and caveats: According to a later analysis, TCR association rates differed among HLA loci, with DRB1 alleles showing the most associated TCRs and HLA-C alleles showing the fewest. The classifier was reported to diagnose cytomegalovirus status with high specificity and sensitivity in both the original cohort and the validation cohort. Assigning TCR associations to individual alleles was difficult when HLA alleles, especially DR and DQ, strongly co-occurred. In a later genetic analysis, fewer N-insertions in productive TCRs were reported among donors in an Asian-associated ancestry cluster than the roughly 700-donor mean. The presence/absence analyses assumed that sequencing depth was roughly uniform across donors, and that assumption may not be true. This cohort had only TCR beta chains sequenced, and the lack of alpha or paired-chain data limited which features could be detected. Most TCR sequences were observed very rarely across donors, whereas some public TCRs were present in many individuals. In an earlier analysis of under 600 of the donors, most TCR beta V segments were observed in productive rearrangements about 90% or about 30% of the time, broadly matching IMGT annotations. The 87-base-pair reads could not distinguish some IMGT-functional V segments, including TRBV6-2 and TRBV6-3, so those segments were excluded. Because counts were too low, some 17 rarely observed V segments, including chromosome 9 orphons, were left out of the earlier analysis of over 550 of the donors. The authors suggested that the approach could potentially be generalized to other disease states and immunological phenotypes. A later analysis found that most CMV-associated TCR beta chains appeared HLA-restricted, with HLA associations seemingly driven largely by CMV exposure. Linkage disequilibrium might explain the correlated functional status among segregating V segments, but an unknown experimental factor could not be ruled out. According to a later analysis, parvovirus B19, influenza, CMV and Epstein-Barr virus appeared linked to several top co-occurrence clusters. The sequencing pipeline was judged likely to have produced a cluster of highly shared sequence variants as a technical artifact. The study gave a list of more than 150 TCR beta chains associated with cytomegalovirus. A later genetic analysis associated a missense DCLRE1C variant with V-gene and J-gene trimming of TCR beta chains, and an independent cohort replicated the association. Because HLA typing was unavailable for some donors at each locus, only the typed subset was used in association tests. A few of the identified cytomegalovirus-associated TCR beta chains were confirmed in vitro to be specific for cytomegalovirus antigens. In a later analysis, around 17,000 TCR beta sequences were associated with specific HLA alleles at a false discovery rate of 0.05. A further reported finding was that TCR beta sequences accurately predicted the HLA-A and HLA-B alleles for most subjects in the first cohort. Immune exposure information for the cohort was limited to CMV serostatus. Compared with equally common non-associated chains, HLA-associated TCR beta chains in a later analysis were more clonally expanded and had lower generation probabilities.

To prepare the library, the immunoSEQ multiplex PCR assay was applied. For the multiplex PCR, a mixture combining 60 forward primers for TCR Vbeta segments and 13 reverse primers for TCR Jbeta segments was used. A multiplex PCR assay on genomic DNA amplified the CDR3 region of rearranged TCR beta genes. The amplified TCR beta libraries were sequenced on the Illumina HiSeq System as 87-base-pair reads. The original pipeline was this. Across the 500 to 850 repertoires, a later analysis counted 80 million or so unique TCR beta chains, about 10 million of which were shared by at least two donors. Raw reads were error-corrected and collapsed into unique sequences by a nearest-neighbor algorithm in which closely related sequences were merged to remove PCR and sequencing errors. V, D and J gene segments were assigned by aligning CDR3 sequences to IMGT reference sequences. For a sequence to be retained, a match of at least six nucleotides to both a V gene segment and a J gene segment was required. A rearrangement was called productive if the CDR3 had no stop codons and remained in frame with V and J, and every other rearrangement was called non-productive. CDR3 was defined by IMGT convention, running from the second conserved V-encoded cysteine to the conserved J-encoded phenylalanine. In an earlier analysis of roughly 610 of the donors, sequences lacking an unambiguous match to a single V gene segment were excluded. In an earlier analysis of several hundred of the donors, a V segment was called functional when productive rearrangements were above 56.7%, and segregating when the standard deviation between donors exceeded 5%. A statistical classification framework was built to diagnose cytomegalovirus status from the catalog of TCR beta chain sequences. In a later analysis, TCR nucleotide sequences were compared against IMGT/GENE-DB human TR gene sequences so that V and J genes could be assigned. A later analysis assigned CDR3 sequences and most-parsimonious VDJ recombination scenarios with the TCRdist pipeline. In a later analysis, each TCR beta chain was defined by its CDR3 amino acid sequence together with its V-gene family, and reads without a unique V-gene family were excluded. To address suspected cross-contamination and a sequencing artifact, a later analysis removed approximately 590 highly shared, low-generation-probability nucleotide sequences. A later analysis calculated a clonal expansion index for each public chain from normalized within-repertoire ranks of inferred template counts. In a later analysis, generation probabilities were computed with a VDJ recombination model fitted to out-of-frame rearrangements, and the resulting probabilities were checked against IGoR. In a later analysis, TCR-TCR, TCR-HLA and TCR-CMV co-occurrence was scored with hypergeometric tests, and a repertoire-size bias correction was applied to TCR pairs. A later analysis estimated false discovery rates by permuting HLA or CMV assignments 20 times. In a later analysis, co-occurring TCRs were grouped using DBSCAN, and TCRdist sequence similarity was added for clustering within HLA-allele-positive subsets. For co-occurrence clustering, repertoires with fewer than 30,000 or more than 120,000 public chains were excluded, along with five or six repertoires with anomalous nucleotide sharing. TCRdb mirrors the immuneACCESS table, restricted to in-frame sequences. Some clones are absent from its copies; in checked studies, under half trace to an unresolved V gene, and the reason for the others is unknown. V and J calls and clone size come straight from that table; D and trimming were deduced from the DNA. For this sample the table gives some 110,000 clones, of which around 75% were detected only once. Clones ranked in the top ten supply 1.6% of the sample.

The specimen was PBMCs. The chain is made from TRBV10-3 and TRBJ2-3, with the D segment identity uncertain. The sequence derives from a woman aged 18-29 years in good health and CMV-seronegative. Read as DNA, the sequence is TGTGCCATCAGTGACAGGCGTCAAAGCACAGATACGCAGTATTTT. It translates to CAISDRRQSTDTQYF.